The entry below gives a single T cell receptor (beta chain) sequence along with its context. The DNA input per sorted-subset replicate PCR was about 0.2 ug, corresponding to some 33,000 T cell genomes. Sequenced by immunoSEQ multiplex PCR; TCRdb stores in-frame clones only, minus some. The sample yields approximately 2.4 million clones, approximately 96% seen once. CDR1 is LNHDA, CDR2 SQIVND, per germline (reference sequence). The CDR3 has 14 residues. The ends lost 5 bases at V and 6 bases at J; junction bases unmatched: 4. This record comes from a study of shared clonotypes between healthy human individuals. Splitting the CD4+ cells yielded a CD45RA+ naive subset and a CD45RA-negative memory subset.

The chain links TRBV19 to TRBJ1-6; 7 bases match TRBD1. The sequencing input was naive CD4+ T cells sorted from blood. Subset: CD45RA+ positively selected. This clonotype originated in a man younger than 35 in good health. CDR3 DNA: TGTGCCAGTAGTGGCGGACAGGCTAATTCACCCCTCCACTTT. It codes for CASSGGQANSPLHF.